This T cell receptor beta chain stems from a study of blood T cell repertoires in COVID-19. Study information: Both acute and convalescent COVID-19 samples were obtained from the United States, Italy and Spain. T cells, B-cell-depleted T cells, or PBMCs provided the cDNA or gDNA that served as material.

Deletions cut 2 bases from V and 3 bases from J, with 6 bases between. The CDR3 is 13 amino acids. Germline lookup yields CDR1 SGHRS and CDR2 YFSETQ. Only in-frame clones appear in the TCRdb table, and some are missing; sequencing was by immunoSEQ multiplex PCR. The repertoire includes around 150,000 clones, roughly 90% of them detected once, and roughly a tenth sits in the top ten. The table lists this clone with a count of one. The chain is built from TRBV5-1 and TRBJ1-5; D remains ambiguous. The specimen was peripheral blood. This sequence originates from a man aged 50-60 years with active or convalescent COVID-19. The CDR3 region is CASSLPVNQPQHF. DNA of the CDR3: TGCGCCAGCAGCTTACCAGTCAATCAGCCCCAGCATTTT. Using reference TRBV5-1 and TRBJ1-5 for the parts outside the CDR3, the full variable domain is KAGVTQTPRYLIKTRGQQVTLSCSPISGHRSVSWYQQTPGQGLQFLFEYFSETQRNKGNFPGRFSGRQFSNSRSEMNVSTLELGDSALYLCASSLPVNQPQHFGDGTRLSIL.